This T cell receptor beta chain was sequenced in a study of blood T cell repertoires in COVID-19. Study context: Acute and convalescent COVID-19 samples came from the United States, Italy and Spain. PBMCs, B-cell-depleted T cells, or T cells were the source of the cDNA or gDNA that made up the material.

Per the study methods: By means of reference gene primer amplification, nucleated cell counts were estimated. Using immunoSEQ multiplex PCR, the repertoire was profiled, and TCRdb retains in-frame clones only, with some absent. The D gene and trimming were derived from the DNA, and the V and J assignments and clone size from that table. The sample lists some 100,000 clones, roughly nine tenths occurring once. The V and J ends lost 6 bases and 0 bases respectively, with 18 bases between them. CDR1 is MDHEN, CDR2 SYDVKM, per germline. This CDR3 has 16 amino acids. V is TRBV28 and J is TRBJ2-7, with D perhaps matching TRBD1 (6 bases). The receptor's source is a man in his 60s with acute or convalescent COVID-19. The sample comprised peripheral blood. As DNA, the CDR3 is TGTGCCAGCAGGTCAGGACCAGGGGCCTTCTCCTACGAGCAGTACTTC. Amino acid sequence: CASRSGPGAFSYEQYF.